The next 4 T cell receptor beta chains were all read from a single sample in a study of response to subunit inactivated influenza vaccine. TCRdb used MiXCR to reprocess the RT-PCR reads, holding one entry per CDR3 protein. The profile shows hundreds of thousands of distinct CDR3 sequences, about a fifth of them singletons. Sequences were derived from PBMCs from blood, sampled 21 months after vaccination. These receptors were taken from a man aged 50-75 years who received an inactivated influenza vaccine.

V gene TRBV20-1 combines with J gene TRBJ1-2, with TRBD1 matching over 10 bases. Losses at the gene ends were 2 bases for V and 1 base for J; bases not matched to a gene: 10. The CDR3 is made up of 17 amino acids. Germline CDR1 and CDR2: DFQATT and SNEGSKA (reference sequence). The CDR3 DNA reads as TGCAGTGCTAGAAACTTAGGACAGGGGGGAATTAACTATGGCTACACCTTC. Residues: CSARNLGQGGINYGYTF.

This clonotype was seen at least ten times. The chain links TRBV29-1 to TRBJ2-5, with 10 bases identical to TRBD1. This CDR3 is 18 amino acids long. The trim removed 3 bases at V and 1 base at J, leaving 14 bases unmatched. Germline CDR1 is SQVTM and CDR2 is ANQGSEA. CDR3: CSVDTPGQGTGFQETQYF. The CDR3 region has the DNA TGCAGCGTTGACACTCCGGGACAGGGGACTGGCTTCCAAGAGACCCAGTACTTC.

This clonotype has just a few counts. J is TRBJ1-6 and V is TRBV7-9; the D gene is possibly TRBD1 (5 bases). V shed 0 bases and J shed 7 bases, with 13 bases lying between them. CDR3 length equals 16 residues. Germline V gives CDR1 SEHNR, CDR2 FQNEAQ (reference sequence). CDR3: CASSLALAGKNSPLHF. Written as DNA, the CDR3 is TGTGCCAGCAGCTTAGCGCTGGCAGGGAAGAATTCACCCCTCCACTTT.

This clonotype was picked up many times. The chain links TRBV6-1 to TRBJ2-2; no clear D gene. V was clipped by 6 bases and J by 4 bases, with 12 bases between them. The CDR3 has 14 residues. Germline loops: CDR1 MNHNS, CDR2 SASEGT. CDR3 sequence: CASRSQTSTGELFF. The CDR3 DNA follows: TGTGCCAGCAGATCACAGACCTCCACCGGGGAGCTGTTTTTT.